Listed below are T cell receptor beta chains from one sample, sequenced in a study of T cell responses to AZD1222 COVID-19 vaccine. The assay was immunoSEQ multiplex PCR, and TCRdb's table has in-frame clones only and misses some. The sample carries tens of thousands of clones, about nine tenths recorded once. The sample was peripheral blood, taken 28 days after the second AZD1222 dose. The receptors originated from an adult who received the AZD1222 COVID-19 vaccine. The CDR3 runs from the conserved cysteine through the conserved F or W.

TRBJ1-5,TRBV27,14,CASSANREGQPQHF
TRBJ1-5,TRBV6-5,15,CASIPPGTGVQPQHF
TRBJ2-2,TRBV11-2,15,CASSLMRTNTGELFF
TRBJ1-4,TRBV19,14,CASKRTSTNEKLFF
TRBJ1-4,TRBV15,16,CATSRYTGGRGEKLFF
TRBJ2-3,TRBV11-3,15,CASSRRRGSTDTQYF
TRBJ2-3,TRBV7-9,14,CASSFSGAADTQYF
TRBJ2-7,TRBV5-1,16,CASSTPPGLAYHEQYF
TRBJ2-7,TRBV29-1,13,CSVPGTVGDEQYF
TRBJ1-2,TRBV5-6,15,CASSPGGQGGYGYTF
TRBJ2-5,TRBV5-1,15,CASSSEGAPRETQYF
TRBJ2-1,TRBV7-2,12,CASSSTRNEQFF
TRBJ1-4,TRBV7-7,14,CASSKGTTNEKLFF
TRBJ2-1,TRBV9,14,CASSVGAPRNEQFF